Each of the 3 T cell receptor beta chains below was sequenced from the same sample in a study of blood T cell repertoires in COVID-19. The method was immunoSEQ multiplex PCR; TCRdb's version includes in-frame clones alone and lacks a portion of them. The sample holds 150,000 to 200,000 clones, 60% to 85% seen once. Sequenced sample: peripheral blood. These receptors were collected from a man aged 55 to 70 with acute or convalescent COVID-19.

The V call is TRBV11-2, the J call TRBJ1-5; unclear D gene. The CDR3 covers 13 residues. CDR1 SGHAT and CDR2 FQNNGV come from the germline V gene. Trimming stripped 3 bases from V and 6 bases from J, with 9 bases between. CDR3 residues: CASSLGRGQPQHF. The DNA of the CDR3 is TGTGCCAGCAGCTTGGGCCGGGGTCAGCCCCAGCATTTT.

Regarding this clone: The same CDR3 arises from other DNA sequences in this sample as well. The rearrangement links TRBV6-5 to TRBJ2-7, with 8 bases fitting TRBD1. V dropped 2 bases and J dropped 5; count of bases not matched to a gene: 2. Germline V CDR1 and CDR2: MNHEY, SVGAGI. The CDR3 contains 13 residues. In DNA, the CDR3 is TGTGCCAGCAGTTACGACAGGGGCCACGAGCAGTACTTC. Translating it yields CASSYDRGHEQYF.

The chain carries TRBV19 and TRBJ1-2; D is ambiguous. V was pared by 3 bases and J by 0 bases, with 14 bases between. The germline V gene encodes CDR1 LNHDA and CDR2 SQIVND (reference sequence). The CDR3 length is 16 residues. The CDR3 DNA follows: TGTGCCAGTAGTATTACCCAGGCCGCATCTAACTATGGCTACACCTTC. It codes for CASSITQAASNYGYTF.